This T cell receptor (beta chain) was found in a study of molecular identifiers for immune sequencing clone quantification. This clonotype came up many times. TCRdb processed the PCR reads anew with MiXCR; each CDR3 protein has one entry. This sample has fewer than 100,000 distinct CDR3 sequences, with 20% to 25% found just once. CDR3 length: 15 amino acids. Germline CDR1 is MNHEY and CDR2 is SMNVEV (reference sequence). J gave up 4 bases and V 5 bases, and 7 bases lay outside the gene matches. Sequencing was done on a sample of naive CD8+ T cells from blood, with Jurkat cell RNA spiked in. Sample subset: FACS-sorted CD8+CD4-CCR7+CD45RA+ naive T cells. The receptor was derived from a human donor in good health. Some libraries in this study had Jurkat cell RNA spiked in. The genes are TRBV27 and TRBJ2-7; TRBD2 matches 11 bases. CDR3: CASSVGLAGRYEQYF. CDR3 sequence (DNA): TGTGCCAGCAGTGTAGGACTAGCGGGCCGTTACGAGCAGTACTTC.